Sequencing of this T cell receptor beta chain was carried out in a study of blood T cell repertoires in COVID-19. Study-level background: From T cells, B-cell-depleted T cells, or PBMCs came the material, which was cDNA or gDNA.

V lost 4 bases and J lost 1; bases outside the gene matches: 5. The germline CDR1 and CDR2 sequences are MNHEY and SVGAGI. This CDR3 is 15 amino acids long. As processed by the authors: Amplification of reference gene primers was used by the study to estimate nucleated cell counts. Repertoires were generated with immunoSEQ multiplex PCR, while TCRdb's copy carries only in-frame clones and drops some. V and J calls and clone size are copied from that table; D and trimming were computed from the DNA. The sample has 150,000 to 200,000 clones, almost 80% seen once. Sequenced sample: peripheral blood. The receptor comes from a man aged 55 to 69 with active or convalescent COVID-19. This chain links TRBV6-5 with TRBJ2-7; TRBD2 aligns across 9 bases. Written as DNA, the CDR3 is TGTGCCAGCAGTTCTGGGACTAGCCCATCCTACGAGCAGTACTTC. Amino acid sequence: CASSSGTSPSYEQYF.